This T cell receptor (beta chain) was recovered during a study of T-cell reconstitution after alpha-beta-depleted transplantation in children. Overall study results and limits: The study reportedly traced alpha-beta T cells about two months after transplant to several hundred expanded graft clones. T-cell numbers and diversity, one year after transplant, stemmed largely from T cells that were newly produced. Diversity of TCRbeta at day 60 was high in some patients, arising from surviving recipient T cells and thymic progenitors.

V was trimmed by 2 bases and J by 3 bases, leaving 7 bases between them. CDR1 MNHNY and CDR2 SVGAGI come from the germline V gene (reference sequence). This CDR3 region has 13 residues. TCRbeta library construction was performed incorporating unique molecular identifiers. TCRdb reanalysed the PCR reads using MiXCR and keeps one entry per CDR3 protein. The table lists roughly 250,000 distinct CDR3 sequences, around 8% of them singletons, with 5% to 7% in the top ten. The table lists this clonotype with many counts. Its cognate antigen is unknown. This receptor was taken from a male patient younger than 18 who had a stem cell transplant for acute lymphoblastic leukemia, so the T cells may come from the graft donor. The input for sequencing was PBMCs, mostly from graft donor cells, taken 180 days after TCRalphabeta/CD19-depleted stem cell transplant. The chain combines TRBV6-6 with TRBJ2-5; D remains ambiguous. The CDR3 spells CASSYRSEETQYF. The CDR3, as DNA: TGTGCCAGCAGTTACAGGTCAGAAGAGACCCAGTACTTC.